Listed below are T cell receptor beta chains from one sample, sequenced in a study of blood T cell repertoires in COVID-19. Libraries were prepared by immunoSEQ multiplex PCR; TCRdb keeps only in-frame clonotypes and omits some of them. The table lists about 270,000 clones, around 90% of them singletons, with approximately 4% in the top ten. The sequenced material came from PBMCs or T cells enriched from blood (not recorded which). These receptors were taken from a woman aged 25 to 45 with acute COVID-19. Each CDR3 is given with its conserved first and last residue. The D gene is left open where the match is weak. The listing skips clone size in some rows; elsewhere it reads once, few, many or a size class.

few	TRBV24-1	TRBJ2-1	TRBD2	TGTGCCACCAGTTTAGCGGGAGATTGGCACAATGAGCAGTTCTTC	CATSLAGDWHNEQFF
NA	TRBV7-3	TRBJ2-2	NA	TGTGCCAGCAGTTCTACAGGGTCCGGGGAGCTGTTTTTT	CASSSTGSGELFF
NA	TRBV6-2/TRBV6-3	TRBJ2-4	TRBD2	TGTGCCAGCATCCCGGGACTAGCGGGGGGAGCCAAAAACATTCAGTACTTC	CASIPGLAGGAKNIQYF
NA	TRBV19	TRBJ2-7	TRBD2	TGTGCCAGTAGTATGGGGACTAGCTACGAGCAGTACTTC	CASSMGTSYEQYF
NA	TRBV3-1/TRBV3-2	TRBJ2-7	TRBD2	TGTGCCAGCAGCCAGGGACTAGGGCGCGAGCAGTACTTC	CASSQGLGREQYF
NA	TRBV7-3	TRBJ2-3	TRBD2	TGTGCCAGCAGCCCTAGCGGGAGCAGGGCAGATACGCAGTATTTT	CASSPSGSRADTQYF
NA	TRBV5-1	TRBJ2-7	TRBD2	TGCGCCAGCAGCTTGGGAGGCGGGAGTGACGAGCAGTACTTC	CASSLGGGSDEQYF
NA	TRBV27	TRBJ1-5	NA	TGTGCCAGCAGTTTATCAGGGGTATTAAGAAGCAATCAGCCCCAGCATTTT	CASSLSGVLRSNQPQHF
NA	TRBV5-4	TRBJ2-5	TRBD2	TGTGCCAGCAGCTTGGGGGGAGGGCAAGAGACCCAGTACTTC	CASSLGGGQETQYF
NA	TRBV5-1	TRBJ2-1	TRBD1	TGCGCCAGCAGCTTGGGCGAAGGGGGCGCCTACAATGAGCAGTTCTTC	CASSLGEGGAYNEQFF
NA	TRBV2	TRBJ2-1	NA	TGTGCCAGCAGTGAACGAGAATACAATGAGCAGTTCTTC	CASSEREYNEQFF
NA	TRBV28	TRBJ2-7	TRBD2	TGTGCCAGCAGCCTAAACCTAGCGGGAACCTACGAGCAGTACTTC	CASSLNLAGTYEQYF
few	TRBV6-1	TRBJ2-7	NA	TGTGCCAGCAGTGAATTGGGTCAGGGAGGCGCCGAGCAGTACTTC	CASSELGQGGAEQYF
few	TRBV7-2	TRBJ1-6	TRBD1	TGTGCCAGCAGCTTAGAGGGGGCTAATTCACCCCTCCACTTT	CASSLEGANSPLHF
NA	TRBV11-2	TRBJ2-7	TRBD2	TGTGCCAGCAGAGGACTAGCGGGAGGTTACGAGCAGTACTTC	CASRGLAGGYEQYF
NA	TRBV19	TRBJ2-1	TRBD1	TGTGCCAGTAGTACGGGACAGGGGGAATACAATGAGCAGTTCTTC	CASSTGQGEYNEQFF
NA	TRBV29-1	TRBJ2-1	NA	TGCAGCGTTGAAGGGCTTAGCGGACTCTCCTACAATGAGCAGTTCTTC	CSVEGLSGLSYNEQFF
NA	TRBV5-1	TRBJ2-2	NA	TGCGCCAGCAGCAAGGAGACGGAAACGAACACCGGGGAGCTGTTTTTT	CASSKETETNTGELFF
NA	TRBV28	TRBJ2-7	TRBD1	TGTGCCAGCAGTTCGGACAGGGGGCGGTACGAGCAGTACTTC	CASSSDRGRYEQYF
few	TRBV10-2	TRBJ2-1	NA	TGCGCCAGCAGTGAGTCAATTCTGGGGCAAACAAGCTCCTACAATGAGCAGTTCTTC	CASSESILGQTSSYNEQFF
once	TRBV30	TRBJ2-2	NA	TGTGCCTGGAGTGGTCTTATCGGCGGGGAGCTGTTTTTT	CAWSGLIGGELFF
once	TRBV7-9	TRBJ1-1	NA	TGTGCCAGCAGCCCCAGACAGGCAGGAGTTGCCACTGAAGCTTTCTTT	CASSPRQAGVATEAFF
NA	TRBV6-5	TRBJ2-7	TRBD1	TGTGCCAGCAGTTACTTACAGGGGGCATGGTACGAGCAGTACTTC	CASSYLQGAWYEQYF
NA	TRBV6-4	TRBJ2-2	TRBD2	TGTGCCAGCAGACCCCTAGCGGCCACCGGGGAGCTGTTTTTT	CASRPLAATGELFF
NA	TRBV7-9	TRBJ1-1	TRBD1	TGTGCCAGCCAAACGGCAGGGGGCTTGGACACTGAAGCTTTCTTT	CASQTAGGLDTEAFF
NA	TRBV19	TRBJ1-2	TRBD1	TGTGCCAGTAAGGAAGGGGACAGGGTTAACTATGGCTACACCTTC	CASKEGDRVNYGYTF
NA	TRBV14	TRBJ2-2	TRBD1	TGTGCCAGCAGCCCGGCCCTCCGGGACAGGGGGACCGGGGAGCTGTTTTTT	CASSPALRDRGTGELFF
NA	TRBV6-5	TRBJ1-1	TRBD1	TGTGCCAGCAGTTACAGGGGACAGGGCGCTGAAGCTTTCTTT	CASSYRGQGAEAFF
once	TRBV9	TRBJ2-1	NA	TGTGCCAGCAGCGGTCATTTCAATGAGCAGTTCTTC	CASSGHFNEQFF
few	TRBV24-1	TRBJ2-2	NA	TGTGCCACCAGTGATGCCCAGGGGACCGGGGAGCTGTTTTTT	CATSDAQGTGELFF
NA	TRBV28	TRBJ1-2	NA	TGTGCCAGCAGTTTTCGAGCAGGAACGAACTATGGCTACACCTTC	CASSFRAGTNYGYTF
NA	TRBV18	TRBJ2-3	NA	TGTGCCAGCTCGCATTCGGACAGTTCCACAGATACGCAGTATTTT	CASSHSDSSTDTQYF
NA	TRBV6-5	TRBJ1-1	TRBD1	TGTGCCAGCACCCCCGGGACAGAGAACACTGAAGCTTTCTTT	CASTPGTENTEAFF
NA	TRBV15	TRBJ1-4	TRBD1	TGTGCCACCAGCAGAGATGGAGGACAGGCGGATGAAAAACTGTTTTTT	CATSRDGGQADEKLFF
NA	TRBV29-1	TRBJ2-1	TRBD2	TGCAGCGTTGCGGGGACTAGCGGGAGCGGAAGCTCCTACAATGAGCAGTTCTTC	CSVAGTSGSGSSYNEQFF
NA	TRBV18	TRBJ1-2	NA	TGTGCCAGCTCACCGCTAGAACAGGGAATTGATGGCTACACCTTC	CASSPLEQGIDGYTF
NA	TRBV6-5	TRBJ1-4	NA	TGTGCCAGCAGTTACAAGGGCGCAGGGGAAAAACTGTTTTTT	CASSYKGAGEKLFF
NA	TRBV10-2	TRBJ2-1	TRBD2	TGCGCCAGCAGCCTAGCGGGAGGGTTAAGTGAGCAGTTCTTC	CASSLAGGLSEQFF
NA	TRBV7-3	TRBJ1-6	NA	TGTGCCAGCAGCTTAAGACAGAATGATTCACCCCTCCACTTT	CASSLRQNDSPLHF
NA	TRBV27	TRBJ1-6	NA	TGTGCCAGCAGTCCTGTAGAGGGCGGTTCACCCCTCCACTTT	CASSPVEGGSPLHF
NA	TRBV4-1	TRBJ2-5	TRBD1	TGCGCCAGCAGCCAACTGGGACAGGGCCAAGAGACCCAGTACTTC	CASSQLGQGQETQYF
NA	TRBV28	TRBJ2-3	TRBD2	TGTGCCAGCAGTTTATCCGCTAGCGGAAGCACAGATACGCAGTATTTT	CASSLSASGSTDTQYF
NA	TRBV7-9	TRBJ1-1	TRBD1	TGTGCCAGCAGCGCGGGGACAGCCAAAGCAATGAACACTGAAGCTTTCTTT	CASSAGTAKAMNTEAFF
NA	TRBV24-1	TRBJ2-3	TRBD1	TGTGCCACCAGTGATCCCGGACAGGGGACAGATACGCAGTATTTT	CATSDPGQGTDTQYF
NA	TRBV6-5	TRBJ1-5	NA	TGTGCCAGCAGTTACGACATGAACAATCGGCCCCAGCATTTT	CASSYDMNNRPQHF
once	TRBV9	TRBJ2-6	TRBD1	TGTGCCAGCAGCGTTACAGGGGGCGCTCGGGACGTCCTGACTTTC	CASSVTGGARDVLTF
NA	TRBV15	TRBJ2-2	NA	TGTGCCACCAGCACAGGGACCGGGGAGCTGTTTTTT	CATSTGTGELFF
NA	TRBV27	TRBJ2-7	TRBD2	TGTGCCAGCAGTTTATCAGCGGGAGGGCCGTTCGAGCAGTACTTC	CASSLSAGGPFEQYF
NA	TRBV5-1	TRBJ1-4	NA	TGCGCCAGCAAGGGGATAGATGAAAAACTGTTTTTT	CASKGIDEKLFF
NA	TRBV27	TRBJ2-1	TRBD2	TGTGCCAGCAGTTCCACTAGCGGGAGATTTTACAATGAGCAGTTCTTC	CASSSTSGRFYNEQFF
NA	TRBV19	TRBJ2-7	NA	TGTGCCAGTAGAAGTTCGCTCAGCCCAGGCCTCTACGAGCAGTACTTC	CASRSSLSPGLYEQYF
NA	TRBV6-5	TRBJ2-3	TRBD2	TGTGCCAGTCGGGCGGGAGTAGGGGCAGATACGCAGTATTTT	CASRAGVGADTQYF
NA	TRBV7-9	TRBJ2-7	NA	TGTGCCAGCAGCTTGAACGGGGGGCAGAACGAGCAGTACTTC	CASSLNGGQNEQYF
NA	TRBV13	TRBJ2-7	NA	TGTGCCAGCAGCCCCCCAGGCCTGGAGCAGTACTTC	CASSPPGLEQYF
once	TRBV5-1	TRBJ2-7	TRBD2	TGCGCCAGCAGCTTGGGTGGCGGGAGTTACTACGAGCAGTACTTC	CASSLGGGSYYEQYF
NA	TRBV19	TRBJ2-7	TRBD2	TGTGCCAGTAGTGAGGGACTAGCGACATACGAGCAGTACTTC	CASSEGLATYEQYF
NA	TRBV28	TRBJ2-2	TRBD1	TGTGCCAGCAGTTGGAGGGACAGGGGTTCCGGGGAGCTGTTTTTT	CASSWRDRGSGELFF
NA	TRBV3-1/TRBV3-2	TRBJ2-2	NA	TGTGCCAGCAGCCAAGCGGTTGGCACCGGGGAGCTGTTTTTT	CASSQAVGTGELFF
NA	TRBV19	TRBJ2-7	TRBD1	TGTGCCAGTAGTATCCGGACAGGATTCCCCTACGAGCAGTACTTC	CASSIRTGFPYEQYF